This entry lists 4 T cell receptor beta chains sequenced from one sample in a study of OX40 agonist ivuxolimab in advanced cancers. Repertoires were generated with immunoSEQ multiplex PCR, while TCRdb's copy carries only in-frame clones and drops some. The sample has over 95,000 clones, more than 85% seen once. Specimen: CD4+ or CD8+ T cells sorted from blood, collected in a trial of the OX40 agonist ivuxolimab. The receptors come from an adult with an advanced solid tumor such as melanoma, head and neck, liver or kidney cancer.

The V call is TRBV11-2, the J call TRBJ2-5; no definite D call. The length of the CDR3 is 15 residues. Germline CDR1 reads SGHAT; CDR2 reads FQNNGV. The V gene lost 3 bases and the J gene lost 5 bases, with 16 bases spanning the gap. In nucleotides, the CDR3 is TGTGCCAGCAGCTTCGGCCAGCCGGGCCGCGAGACCCAGTACTTC. Its translation: CASSFGQPGRETQYF.

The rearrangement uses TRBV14 and TRBJ2-5; no clear D. The J call may be in error: the DNA end matches TRBJ2-7 better. CDR1 and CDR2 (germline): SGHDN, FVKESK. The CDR3 contains 11 residues. In DNA, the CDR3 is TGTGCCAGCAGCCGCGGCTACGAGCAGTACTTC. This translates into CASSRGYEQYF.

The chain has TRBV7-2 and TRBJ1-1, with D possibly matching TRBD1 (5 bases). The CDR3 sequence is 15 residues long. V was cut by 1 base and J by 4 bases, with 13 bases left in between. Germline-derived CDR1 and CDR2 are SGHTA and FQGNSA. The CDR3 loop is CASSLDPGRGTEAFF. CDR3 bases: TGTGCCAGCAGCTTAGATCCGGGGAGGGGCACTGAAGCTTTCTTT.

The genes are TRBV5-4 and TRBJ1-1; 7 bases align to TRBD1. With 3 bases clipped from V and 1 base from J, the junction kept 9 bases outside the gene matches. This CDR3 contains 16 residues. CDR1 and CDR2 from the germline V gene are SGHNT and YYREEE (reference sequence). The DNA for the CDR3 is TGTGCCAGCAGCTACGCCGGGACAGCGAGGAACACTGAAGCTTTCTTT. Translating it yields CASSYAGTARNTEAFF.